Shown below are 24 T cell receptor beta chains from a single sample sequenced in a study of somatic mutations in cytotoxic T cells in rheumatoid arthritis (dated by TCRdb to 2016 to 2017). The library was generated by the immunoSEQ multiplex PCR assay. Not all clones reach the TCRdb copy of this immuneACCESS table, which keeps in-frame sequences only. Checked studies attribute under half of the gap to unresolved V genes and leave the rest unexplained. This sample has some 5,600 clones in its table, and around 84% of those were observed once. 3.5% to 5% of the sample rests with the top ten. Specimen: CD8+ T cells sorted from blood. These TCRs come from an adult with rheumatoid arthritis.

J is TRBJ2-7 and V is TRBV25-1; the D gene is possibly TRBD1 (6 bases). The CDR3 length is 15 residues. V lost 3 bases and J 0 bases, leaving 12 bases between the germline ends. Germline CDR1 reads MGHDK; CDR2 reads SYGVNS. The CDR3 DNA reads TGTGCCAGCAGTGATTGGGACATCAGCTCCTACGAGCAGTACTTC. Translating gives CASSDWDISSYEQYF.

The chain is built from TRBV4-2 and TRBJ2-7; 10 positions agree with TRBD2. V lost 3 bases, J lost 2 bases, and 7 bases stayed unmatched. The germline gives CDR1 LGHNA, CDR2 YNFKEQ. The CDR3 contains 16 residues. CDR3 region: CASSQVTSGEPYEQYF. The CDR3 coding sequence is TGTGCCAGCAGCCAGGTAACTAGCGGGGAACCCTACGAGCAGTACTTC.

The CDR3 reads CASSSYVRLADQETQYF. CDR3 in DNA: TGTGCCAGCAGTTCGTACGTCAGGTTAGCGGACCAAGAGACCCAGTACTTC. This chain links TRBV28 with TRBJ2-5, with D perhaps TRBD2 (6 bases). The CDR3 sequence is 17 residues long. Trimming took off 4 bases at V and 0 bases at J, with 18 bases between the two ends. CDR1 is MDHEN, CDR2 SYDVKM, per germline.

The V call is TRBV4-1, the J call TRBJ2-1; 10 nucleotides line up with TRBD2. Germline V gives CDR1 MGHRA, CDR2 YSYEKL. This CDR3 region has 16 residues. Losses at the gene ends were 4 bases for V and 8 bases for J; bases not matched to a gene: 11. The DNA for the CDR3 is TGCGCCAGCAGCCTATCTAGCGGGAGTAAGATCCATGAGCAGTTCTTC. It yields the protein CASSLSSGSKIHEQFF.

The chain uses TRBV7-9 and TRBJ2-7; D call uncertain. Trimming left V 2 bases short and J 2 bases short, with 7 bases between. The CDR3 extends over 13 amino acids. CDR1 and CDR2 (germline): SEHNR, FQNEAQ (reference sequence). The CDR3 here is CASSLTATYEQYF. CDR3 coding DNA: TGTGCCAGCAGCTTAACGGCTACCTACGAGCAGTACTTC.

The V and J genes are TRBV19 and TRBJ1-2; D gene unclear. This CDR3 contains 13 residues. V lost 3 bases and J 2 bases, leaving 7 bases between the germline ends. Germline CDR1 is LNHDA and CDR2 is SQIVND (reference sequence). CDR3 in DNA: TGTGCCAGTAGTATGACGGGGAACTATGGCTACACCTTC. It encodes CASSMTGNYGYTF.

This chain links TRBV28 with TRBJ2-1; D remains ambiguous. The ends were cut back, 5 bases at V and 3 bases at J, with 8 bases in the middle. This CDR3 comprises 13 residues. Per germline, CDR1 MDHEN and CDR2 SYDVKM. CDR3 bases: TGTGCCAGCAGTCTGACTGGCTACAATGAGCAGTTCTTC. Protein product: CASSLTGYNEQFF.

The V call is TRBV27, the J call TRBJ2-6; D not certain. Trimming pared 2 bases from V and 4 bases from J, leaving 6 bases between. CDR3 size: 14 residues. CDR1 and CDR2 (germline): MNHEY, SMNVEV (reference sequence). The CDR3 loop reads CASSLVSGANVLTF. The CDR3 coding sequence is TGTGCCAGCAGTTTAGTGTCCGGGGCCAACGTCCTGACTTTC.

The chain combines TRBV29-1 with TRBJ2-1; no reliable D call. Trimming stripped 3 bases from V and 3 bases from J, with 15 bases between. The CDR3 runs to 15 residues. Looked up from germline, CDR1 is SQVTM and CDR2 is ANQGSEA. For the CDR3, the DNA is TGCAGCGTTGATTTGGAGTCCGGGTTCTACAATGAGCAGTTCTTC. This translates into CSVDLESGFYNEQFF.

This clone is categorized as large. The V call is TRBV11-1, the J call TRBJ1-2, with D unresolved. Deletions cut 0 bases from V and 7 bases from J, with 9 bases between. CDR1 is SGHAT and CDR2 is FQDESV in the germline V gene (reference sequence). The CDR3 sequence is 13 residues long. This chain's CDR3 is CASSLASGIGYTF. The CDR3 DNA sequence: TGTGCCAGCAGCTTAGCGTCGGGGATTGGCTACACCTTC.

This chain joins TRBV27 and TRBJ2-1, with D uncertain. Trimming took off 2 bases at V and 3 bases at J, with 5 bases between the two ends. The CDR3 sequence is 13 residues long. In germline, CDR1 is MNHEY, CDR2 SMNVEV (reference sequence). For the CDR3, the DNA is TGTGCCAGCAGTTTAGGCAGCTACAATGAGCAGTTCTTC. It yields the protein CASSLGSYNEQFF.

The chain combines TRBV4-1 with TRBJ2-7; no definite D call. The CDR3 has 11 amino acids. Trimming took off 1 base at V and 6 bases at J, with 4 bases between the two ends. Germline CDR1 MGHRA, CDR2 YSYEKL. CDR3: CASSQGVEQYF. The CDR3 region has the DNA TGCGCCAGCAGCCAAGGAGTCGAGCAGTACTTC.

J is TRBJ2-7 and V is TRBV4-1; D ambiguous. From germline, CDR1 is MGHRA and CDR2 YSYEKL. CDR3 length: 13 amino acids. V lost 3 bases, J lost 7 bases, and 13 bases lay in between. CDR3 sequence: CASSQAPHGEQYF. The DNA of the CDR3 is TGCGCCAGCAGCCAGGCCCCTCATGGGGAGCAGTACTTC.

The rearrangement links TRBV27 to TRBJ2-1; 9 bases are a match to TRBD2. The germline gives CDR1 MNHEY, CDR2 SMNVEV (reference sequence). The CDR3 has 12 residues. V trimming: 2 bases; J trimming: 10 bases; junction bases outside the gene matches: 0. The CDR3 protein is CASSLLAGEQFF. The CDR3 DNA is TGTGCCAGCAGTTTACTAGCGGGAGAGCAGTTCTTC.

This chain uses TRBV5-6 with TRBJ2-2; TRBD2 is a possible D gene (5 bases). Trimming pared 2 bases from V and 2 bases from J, leaving 13 bases between. Per the germline V gene, CDR1 is SGHDT and CDR2 is YYEEEE. CDR3 size: 16 residues. CDR3 sequence reads: CASSLSLVGNTGELFF. The CDR3 DNA reads TGTGCCAGCAGCTTATCACTAGTGGGTAACACCGGGGAGCTGTTTTTT.

This chain uses TRBV18 with TRBJ2-7; 11 bases match TRBD2. CDR1 and CDR2 (germline): KGHSH, LQKENI. Trimming cost V 3 bases and J 4 bases; bases outside gene matches: 11. The CDR3 is 17 residues long. The CDR3 reads CASSPYSGRVGGYEQYF. The CDR3 region has the DNA TGTGCCAGCTCACCCTATAGCGGGAGGGTCGGAGGGTACGAGCAGTACTTC.

The genes are TRBV4-1 and TRBJ2-7; D might be TRBD1 (5 bases). Trimming shortened V by 4 bases and J by 2 bases, and 15 bases separated the two germline ends. CDR1 is MGHRA and CDR2 is YSYEKL in the germline V gene. The CDR3 runs 15 residues. In nucleotides, the CDR3 is TGCGCCAGCAGCCCAGAGACAGACGTTCCCTACGAGCAGTACTTC. It yields the protein CASSPETDVPYEQYF.

CDR3 loop: CASSGGGTGPSGANVLTF. DNA for the CDR3: TGTGCCAGCAGTGGGGGCGGGACAGGGCCATCTGGGGCCAACGTCCTGACTTTC. V is TRBV6-4 and J is TRBJ2-6, with TRBD1 matching over 9 bases. J gave up 1 base and V 4 bases, and 8 bases lay outside the gene matches. The germline V gene has CDR1 MRHNA and CDR2 SNTAGT. This CDR3 region has 18 residues.

The chain has TRBV6-1 and TRBJ2-7, with 7 nucleotides matching TRBD2. This CDR3 comprises 13 residues. The ends lost 8 bases at V and 7 bases at J; junction bases unmatched: 11. CDR1 and CDR2 from the germline V gene are MNHNS and SASEGT. CDR3 loop: CASDSWEGKEQYF. The CDR3 DNA is TGTGCCAGCGACTCGTGGGAGGGCAAAGAGCAGTACTTC.

This clone has only a few counts. The V and J genes are TRBV5-4 and TRBJ1-2; perhaps TRBD1 as D (5 bases). Germline V gives CDR1 SGHNT, CDR2 YYREEE (reference sequence). The CDR3 contains 12 residues. V was trimmed by 7 bases and J by 10 bases, leaving 17 bases between them. Here the CDR3 DNA reads TGTGCCAGCGACGAACTTGACAGCTCCTACACCTTC. It encodes CASDELDSSYTF.

The chain joins TRBV2 to TRBJ2-7; either TRBD1 or TRBD2 may supply D (5 bases each). The V gene lost 6 bases and the J gene lost 3 bases, with 15 bases spanning the gap. This CDR3 is 14 amino acids long. Germline V gene data show CDR1 as SNHLY and CDR2 as FYNNEI. The CDR3 nucleotides read TGTGCCAGCAGCCCCGGGACCCTGAGCTACGAGCAGTACTTC. Translation: CASSPGTLSYEQYF.

V and J are TRBV10-3 and TRBJ1-2; TRBD1 agrees at 9 bases. The germline V gene has CDR1 ENHRY and CDR2 SYGVKD. The CDR3 has 14 residues. Trimming cost V 6 bases and J 1 base; bases outside gene matches: 3. CDR3 in amino acids: CAIRRTGDNYGYTF. In DNA, the CDR3 is TGTGCCATCAGGCGGACAGGGGATAACTATGGCTACACCTTC.

This clone was seen more than once but under ten times. The V call is TRBV21-1, the J call TRBJ2-1; the table gives TRBD2 as D, unverified against the DNA. TRBV21-1 is deemed a pseudogene. CDR3 size: 15 residues. The CDR3 coding sequence is TGTGCCAGCAGCAAAGAAACTAGCGGGAGCGATGAGCAGTTCTTC. Its translation is CASSKETSGSDEQFF.

The rearrangement joins TRBV4-1 to TRBJ2-3, with 7 bases matching TRBD2. The ends lost 4 bases at V and 0 bases at J; junction bases unmatched: 4. This CDR3 region has 15 residues. CDR1 and CDR2 (germline): MGHRA, YSYEKL. This CDR3 is CASSPLAASTDTQYF. CDR3 coding DNA: TGCGCCAGCAGCCCGCTAGCGGCTAGCACAGATACGCAGTATTTT.